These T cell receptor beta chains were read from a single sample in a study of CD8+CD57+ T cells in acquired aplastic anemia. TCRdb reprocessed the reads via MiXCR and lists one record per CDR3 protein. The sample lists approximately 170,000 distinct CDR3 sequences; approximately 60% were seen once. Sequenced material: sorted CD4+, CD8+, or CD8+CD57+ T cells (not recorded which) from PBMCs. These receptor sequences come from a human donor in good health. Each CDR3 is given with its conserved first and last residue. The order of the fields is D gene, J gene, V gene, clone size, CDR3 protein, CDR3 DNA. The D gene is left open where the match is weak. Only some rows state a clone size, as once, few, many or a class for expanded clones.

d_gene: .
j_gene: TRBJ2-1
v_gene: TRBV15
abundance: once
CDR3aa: CATSNPPGGRNEQFF
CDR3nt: TGTGCCACCAGCAACCCACCTGGAGGTCGCAATGAGCAGTTCTTC

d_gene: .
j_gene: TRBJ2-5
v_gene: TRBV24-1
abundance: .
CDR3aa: CATSLADREEAQYF
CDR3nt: TGTGCCACCAGTTTGGCAGACAGGGAGGAGGCCCAGTACTTC

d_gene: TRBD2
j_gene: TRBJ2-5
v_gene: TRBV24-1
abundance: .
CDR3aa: CATSDFGLAGVETQYF
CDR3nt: TGTGCCACCAGTGATTTCGGGCTAGCGGGAGTGGAGACCCAGTACTTC

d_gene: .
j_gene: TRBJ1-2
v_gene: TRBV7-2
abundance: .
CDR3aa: CASSHLTQGSFDGYTF
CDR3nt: TGTGCCAGCAGCCACTTAACCCAGGGTTCGTTCGATGGCTACACCTTC

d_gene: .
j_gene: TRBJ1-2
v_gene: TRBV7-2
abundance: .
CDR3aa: CASSLRGVEGGVYGYTF
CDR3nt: TGTGCCAGCAGCTTGAGAGGGGTAGAGGGGGGCGTCTATGGCTACACCTTC

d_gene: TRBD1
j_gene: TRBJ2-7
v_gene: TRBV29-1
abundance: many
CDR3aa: CSVVGDRVSYEQYF
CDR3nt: TGCAGCGTTGTGGGGGACAGGGTTTCCTACGAGCAGTACTTC

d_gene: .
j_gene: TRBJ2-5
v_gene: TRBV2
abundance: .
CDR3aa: CASNTQGGRETQYF
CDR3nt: TGTGCCAGCAATACCCAGGGGGGACGGGAGACCCAGTACTTC

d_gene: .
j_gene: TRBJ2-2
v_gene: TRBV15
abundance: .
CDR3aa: CATSRDASTGELFF
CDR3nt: TGTGCCACCAGCAGAGATGCGAGCACCGGGGAGCTGTTTTTT

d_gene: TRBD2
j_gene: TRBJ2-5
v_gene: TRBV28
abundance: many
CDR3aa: CASMGAGVSQETQYF
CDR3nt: TGTGCCAGCATGGGAGCGGGAGTTTCCCAAGAGACCCAGTACTTC

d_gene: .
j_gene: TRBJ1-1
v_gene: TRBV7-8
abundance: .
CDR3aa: CASSSTTHLNTEAFF
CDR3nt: TGTGCCAGCAGCTCCACGACACATCTGAACACTGAAGCTTTCTTT

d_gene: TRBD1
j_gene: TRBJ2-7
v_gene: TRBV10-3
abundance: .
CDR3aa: CAISEATGGASDEQYF
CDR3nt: TGTGCCATCAGTGAGGCGACAGGGGGCGCATCCGACGAGCAGTACTTC

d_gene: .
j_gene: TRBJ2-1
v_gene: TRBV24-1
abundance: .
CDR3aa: CATSDFWQSGEQFF
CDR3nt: TGTGCCACCAGTGATTTCTGGCAGTCTGGTGAGCAGTTCTTC

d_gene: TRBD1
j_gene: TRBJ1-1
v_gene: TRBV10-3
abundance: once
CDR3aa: CAINGQDDTEAFF
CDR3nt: TGTGCCATCAACGGACAGGACGACACTGAAGCTTTCTTT

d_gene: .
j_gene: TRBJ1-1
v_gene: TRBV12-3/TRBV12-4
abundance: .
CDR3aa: CASSRPRDTGENTEAFF
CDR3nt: TGTGCCAGCAGCCGGCCCCGGGACACCGGGGAAAACACTGAAGCTTTCTTT

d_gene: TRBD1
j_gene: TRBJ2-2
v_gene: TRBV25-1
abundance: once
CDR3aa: CASSYRDRGLTGELFF
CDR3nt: TGTGCCAGCAGTTACCGGGACAGGGGGCTCACCGGGGAGCTGTTTTTT

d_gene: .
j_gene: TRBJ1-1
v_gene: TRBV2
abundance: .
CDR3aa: CASGGEAEAFF
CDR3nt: TGTGCCAGCGGAGGGGAGGCTGAAGCTTTCTTT

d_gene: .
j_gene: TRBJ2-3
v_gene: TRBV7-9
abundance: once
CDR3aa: CASSLSSLGTDTQYF
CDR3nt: TGTGCCAGCAGCTTGTCTAGCTTGGGCACAGATACGCAGTATTTT

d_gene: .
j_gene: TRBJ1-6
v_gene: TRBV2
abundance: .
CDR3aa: CASRAGSENNSPLHF
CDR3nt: TGTGCCAGCAGGGCAGGGTCTGAGAATAATTCACCCCTCCACTTT

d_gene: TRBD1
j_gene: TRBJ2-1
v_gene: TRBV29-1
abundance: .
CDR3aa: CSGDRASSNEQFF
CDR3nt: TGCAGCGGAGACAGGGCTAGTTCGAATGAGCAGTTCTTC

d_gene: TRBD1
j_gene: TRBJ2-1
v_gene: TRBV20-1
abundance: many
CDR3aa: CSARDRRPGSYNEQFF
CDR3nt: TGCAGTGCTAGGGACAGGAGGCCCGGGTCGTACAATGAGCAGTTCTTC

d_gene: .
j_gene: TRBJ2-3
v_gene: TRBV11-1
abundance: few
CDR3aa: CASSLSRGSTDTQYF
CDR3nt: TGTGCCAGCAGCTTATCCAGGGGAAGCACAGATACGCAGTATTTT

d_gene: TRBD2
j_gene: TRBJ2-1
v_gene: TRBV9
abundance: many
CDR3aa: CASSPWTSGNEQFF
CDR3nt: TGTGCCAGCAGCCCGTGGACTAGCGGCAATGAGCAGTTCTTC

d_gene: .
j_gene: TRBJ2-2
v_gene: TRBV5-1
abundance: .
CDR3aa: CASSPGGRWNTGELFF
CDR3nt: TGCGCCAGCAGCCCTGGGGGCAGGTGGAACACCGGGGAGCTATTTTTT

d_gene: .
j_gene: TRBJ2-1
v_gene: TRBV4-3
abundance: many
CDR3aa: CASSQDAGEPYNEQFF
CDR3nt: TGCGCCAGCAGCCAAGACGCAGGGGAGCCCTACAATGAGCAGTTCTTC

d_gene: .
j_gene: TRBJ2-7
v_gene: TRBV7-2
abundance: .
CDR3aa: CASSLARTETEQYF
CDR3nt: TGTGCCAGCAGCTTAGCGAGGACGGAAACGGAGCAGTACTTC

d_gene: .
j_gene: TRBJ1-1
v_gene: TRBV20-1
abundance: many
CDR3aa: CSARSGEGEAFF
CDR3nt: TGCAGTGCTAGATCGGGGGAAGGTGAAGCTTTCTTT

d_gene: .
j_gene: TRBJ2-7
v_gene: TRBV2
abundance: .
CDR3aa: CASSEVFYEQYF
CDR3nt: TGTGCCAGCAGTGAAGTGTTCTACGAGCAGTACTTC

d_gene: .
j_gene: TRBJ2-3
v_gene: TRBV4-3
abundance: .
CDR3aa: CASSQDRDTDTQYF
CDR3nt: TGCGCCAGCAGCCAAGACCGGGACACAGACACGCAGTATTTT

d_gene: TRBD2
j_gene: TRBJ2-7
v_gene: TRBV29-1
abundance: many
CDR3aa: CSVELGTSGRYEQYF
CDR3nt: TGCAGCGTTGAACTCGGGACTAGCGGGAGGTACGAGCAGTACTTC

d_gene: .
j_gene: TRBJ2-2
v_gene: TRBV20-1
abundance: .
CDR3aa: CSARDFENPNTGELFF
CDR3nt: TGCAGTGCTAGAGATTTCGAAAATCCGAACACCGGGGAGCTGTTTTTT

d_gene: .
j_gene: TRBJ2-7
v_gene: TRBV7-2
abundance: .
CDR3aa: CASSENAREQYF
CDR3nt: TGTGCCAGCAGCGAGAACGCGAGGGAGCAGTACTTC

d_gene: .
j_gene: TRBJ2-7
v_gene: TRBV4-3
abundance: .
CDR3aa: CASSQRDGAYEQYF
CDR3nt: TGCGCCAGCAGCCAACGGGACGGAGCCTACGAGCAGTACTTC

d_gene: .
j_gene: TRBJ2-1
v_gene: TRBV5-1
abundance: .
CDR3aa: CASNTLSGSFNEQFF
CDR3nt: TGCGCCAGCAACACCCTGTCGGGCTCCTTCAATGAGCAGTTCTTC

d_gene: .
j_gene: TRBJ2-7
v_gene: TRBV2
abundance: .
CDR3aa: CASSPYSTTGYEQYF
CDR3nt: TGTGCCAGCAGCCCATATTCCACGACCGGCTACGAGCAGTACTTC

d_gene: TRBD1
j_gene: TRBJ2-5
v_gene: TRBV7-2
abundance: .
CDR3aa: CASSLDRDRGETQYF
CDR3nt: TGTGCCAGCAGCTTAGATAGGGACAGGGGTGAGACCCAGTACTTC

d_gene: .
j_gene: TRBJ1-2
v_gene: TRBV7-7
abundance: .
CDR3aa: CASSFDKNKYGCSF
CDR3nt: .

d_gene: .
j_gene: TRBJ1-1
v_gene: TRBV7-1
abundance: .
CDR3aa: CASSSDFGGAFF
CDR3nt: TGTGCCAGCAGCTCAGATTTCGGTGGGGCTTTCTTT

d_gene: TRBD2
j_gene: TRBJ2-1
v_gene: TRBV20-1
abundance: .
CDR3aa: CSAQGLKNEQFF
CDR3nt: TGCAGTGCCCAGGGACTAAAGAATGAGCAGTTCTTC

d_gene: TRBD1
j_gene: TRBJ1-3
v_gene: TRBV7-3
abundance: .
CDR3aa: CASSLMATGGGGNTIYF
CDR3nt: TGTGCCAGCAGCTTAATGGCGACAGGGGGAGGTGGAAACACCATATATTTT

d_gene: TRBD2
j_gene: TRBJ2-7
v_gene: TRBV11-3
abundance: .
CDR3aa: CASSLDIAGGSYEQYF
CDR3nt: TGTGCCAGCAGCTTAGATATAGCGGGAGGCTCCTACGAGCAGTACTTC

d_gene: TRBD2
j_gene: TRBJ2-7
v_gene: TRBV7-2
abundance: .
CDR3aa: CASSPPGTSGSYEQYF
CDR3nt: TGTGCCAGCAGCCCGCCGGGGACTAGCGGCTCCTACGAGCAGTACTTC

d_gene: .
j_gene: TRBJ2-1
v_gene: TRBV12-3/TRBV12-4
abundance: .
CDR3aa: CASSFMNEGLFYNEQFF
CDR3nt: TGTGCCAGCAGCTTCATGAACGAGGGACTCTTCTACAATGAGCAGTTCTTC

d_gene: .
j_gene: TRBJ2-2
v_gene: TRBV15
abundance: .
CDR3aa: CATSGGTVTGELFF
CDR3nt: TGTGCCACCAGCGGCGGGACAGTCACCGGGGAGCTGTTTTTT

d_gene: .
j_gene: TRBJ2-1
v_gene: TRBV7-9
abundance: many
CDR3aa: CASSLGPGGEQFF
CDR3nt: TGTGCCAGCAGCTTAGGACCAGGAGGTGAGCAGTTCTTC

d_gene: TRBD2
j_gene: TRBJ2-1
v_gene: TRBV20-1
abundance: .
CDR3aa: CSAKDAGGPSNEQFF
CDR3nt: TGCAGTGCTAAAGATGCGGGAGGGCCTTCCAATGAGCAGTTCTTC

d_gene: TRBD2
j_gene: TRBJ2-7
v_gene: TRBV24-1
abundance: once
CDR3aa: CATSDLPAGVRYEQYF
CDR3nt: TGTGCCACCAGTGATCTGCCAGCGGGAGTCCGCTACGAGCAGTACTTC

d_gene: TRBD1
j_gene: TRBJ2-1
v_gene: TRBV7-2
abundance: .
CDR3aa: CASSLEGTVIYNEQFF
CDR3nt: TGTGCCAGCAGCTTGGAAGGGACAGTGATCTACAATGAGCAGTTCTTC

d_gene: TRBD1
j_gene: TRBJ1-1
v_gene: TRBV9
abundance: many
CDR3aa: CASSPGGYSTEAFF
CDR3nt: TGTGCCAGCAGCCCAGGGGGGTATTCCACTGAAGCTTTCTTT

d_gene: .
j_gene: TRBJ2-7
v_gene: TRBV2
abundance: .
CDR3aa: CASSETDEQYF
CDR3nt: TGTGCCAGCAGTGAAACGGACGAGCAGTACTTC

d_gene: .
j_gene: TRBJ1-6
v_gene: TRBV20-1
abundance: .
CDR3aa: CSARDTDSDSPLHF
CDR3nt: TGCAGTGCTAGAGATACGGATAGTGATTCACCCCTCCACTTT

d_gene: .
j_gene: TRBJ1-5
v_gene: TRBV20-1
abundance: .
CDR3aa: CSASSSGHHNQPQHF
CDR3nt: TGCAGTGCTAGTAGCTCTGGACACCACAATCAGCCCCAGCATTTT

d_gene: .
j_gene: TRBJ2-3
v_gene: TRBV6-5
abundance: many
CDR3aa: CASSYWDHTDTQYF
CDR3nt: TGTGCCAGCAGTTACTGGGACCACACAGATACGCAGTATTTT

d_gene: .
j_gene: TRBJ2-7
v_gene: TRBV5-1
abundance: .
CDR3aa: CASSQTLGADVYEQYF
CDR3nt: TGCGCCAGCAGCCAAACGTTAGGGGCGGATGTCTACGAGCAGTACTTC

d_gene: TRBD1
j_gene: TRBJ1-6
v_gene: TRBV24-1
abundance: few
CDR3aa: CATSDGDRVDSPLHF
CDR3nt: TGTGCCACCAGTGATGGGGACAGGGTGGATTCACCCCTCCACTTT